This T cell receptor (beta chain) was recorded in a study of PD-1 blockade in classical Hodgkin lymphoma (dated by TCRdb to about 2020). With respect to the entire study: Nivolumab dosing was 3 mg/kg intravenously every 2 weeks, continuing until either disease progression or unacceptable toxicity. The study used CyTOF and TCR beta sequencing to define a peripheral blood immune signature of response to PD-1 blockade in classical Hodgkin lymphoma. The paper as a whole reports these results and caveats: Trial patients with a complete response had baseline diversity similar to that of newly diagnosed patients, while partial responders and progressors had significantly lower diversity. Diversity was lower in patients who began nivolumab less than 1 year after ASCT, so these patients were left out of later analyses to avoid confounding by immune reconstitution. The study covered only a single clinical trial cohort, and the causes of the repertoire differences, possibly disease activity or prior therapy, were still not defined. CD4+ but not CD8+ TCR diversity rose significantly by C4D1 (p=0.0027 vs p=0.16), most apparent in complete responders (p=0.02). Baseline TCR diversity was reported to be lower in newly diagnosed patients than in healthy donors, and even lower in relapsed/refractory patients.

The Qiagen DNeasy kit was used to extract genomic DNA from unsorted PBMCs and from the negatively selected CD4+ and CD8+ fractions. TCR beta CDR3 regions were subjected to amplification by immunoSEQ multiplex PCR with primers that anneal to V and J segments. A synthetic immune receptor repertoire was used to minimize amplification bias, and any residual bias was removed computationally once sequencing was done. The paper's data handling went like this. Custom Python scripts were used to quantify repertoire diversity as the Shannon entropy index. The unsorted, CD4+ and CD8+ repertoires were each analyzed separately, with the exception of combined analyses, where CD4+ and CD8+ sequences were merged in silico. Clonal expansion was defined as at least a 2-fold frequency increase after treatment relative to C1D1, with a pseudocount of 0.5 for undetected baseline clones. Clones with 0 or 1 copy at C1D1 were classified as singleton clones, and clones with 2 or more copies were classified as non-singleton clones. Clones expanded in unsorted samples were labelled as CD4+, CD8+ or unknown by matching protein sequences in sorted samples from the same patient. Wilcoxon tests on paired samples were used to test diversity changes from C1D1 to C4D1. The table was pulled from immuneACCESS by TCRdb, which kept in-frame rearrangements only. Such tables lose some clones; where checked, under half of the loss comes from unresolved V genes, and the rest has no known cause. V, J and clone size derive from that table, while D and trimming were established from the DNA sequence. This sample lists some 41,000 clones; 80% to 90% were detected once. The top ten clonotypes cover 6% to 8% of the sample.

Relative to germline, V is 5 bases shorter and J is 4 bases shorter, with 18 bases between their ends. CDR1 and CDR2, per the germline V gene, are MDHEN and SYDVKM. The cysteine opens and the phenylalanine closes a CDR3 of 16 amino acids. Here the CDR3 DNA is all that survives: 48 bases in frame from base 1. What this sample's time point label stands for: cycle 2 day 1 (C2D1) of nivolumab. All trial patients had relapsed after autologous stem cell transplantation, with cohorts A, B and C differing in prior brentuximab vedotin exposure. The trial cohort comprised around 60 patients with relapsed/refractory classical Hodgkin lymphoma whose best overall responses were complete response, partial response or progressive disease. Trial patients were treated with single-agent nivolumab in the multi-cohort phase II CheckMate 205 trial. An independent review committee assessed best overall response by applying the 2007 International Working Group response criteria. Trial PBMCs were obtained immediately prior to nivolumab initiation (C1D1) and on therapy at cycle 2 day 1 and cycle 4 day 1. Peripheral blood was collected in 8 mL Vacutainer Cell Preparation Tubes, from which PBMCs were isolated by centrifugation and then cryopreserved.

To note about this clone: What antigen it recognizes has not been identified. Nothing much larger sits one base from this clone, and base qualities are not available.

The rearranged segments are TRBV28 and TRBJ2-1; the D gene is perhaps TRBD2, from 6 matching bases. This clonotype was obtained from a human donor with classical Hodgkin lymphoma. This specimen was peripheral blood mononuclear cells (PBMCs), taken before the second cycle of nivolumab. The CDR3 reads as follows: CASSPRGTPSYNEQFF. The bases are TGTGCCAGCAGTCCCCGGGGGACCCCTTCATACAATGAGCAGTTCTTC.